This T cell receptor beta chain comes out of a study of response to subunit inactivated influenza vaccine. Trimming removed 0 bases at V and 3 bases at J, with 9 bases between. Germline V gives CDR1 LGHNA, CDR2 YSLEER. The CDR3 sequence is 15 residues long. Study outcomes and limitations: Few additional T cells are recruited per seasonal influenza vaccination, authors suggested.

TCRdb called the RT-PCR reads again in MiXCR, with one record for every CDR3 protein. The sample has around 470,000 distinct CDR3 sequences, under 8.5% seen once; the top ten hold around 12%. About this clonotype itself: Antigen: not known.

The gene calls are TRBV4-3 and TRBJ2-4; the D call may be TRBD1 or TRBD2 (5 bases each). This receptor was obtained from a man in his fifties or sixties who received an inactivated influenza vaccine. The sequences come from PBMCs from blood, collected 23 to 25 months after vaccination. Here the CDR3 reads CASSQDEGYKNIQYF. In DNA form, the CDR3 reads TGCGCCAGCAGCCAAGACGAGGGGTACAAAAACATTCAGTACTTC.